This T cell receptor beta chain was retrieved from a study of T cells in tuberculosis. In the study overall: CD1B tetramers identified T cells specific for mycobacterial lipid GMM.

Looked up from germline, CDR1 is SGHRS and CDR2 is YFSETQ. The CDR3 length is 14 residues. With 3 bases clipped from V and 4 bases from J, the junction kept 4 bases outside the gene matches. Clones were read by immunoSEQ multiplex PCR, and TCRdb kept only the in-frame ones, dropping some. The profile shows about 30,000 clones, approximately 93% of them singletons. Tuberculin skin test and IGRA determined adolescents' latent tuberculosis status at entry. Each clinical donor contributed on average approximately 90,000 T cells from unsorted cryopreserved PBMC. The V and J genes are TRBV5-1 and TRBJ1-2; 9 nucleotides agree with TRBD1. Sequencing was performed on PBMCs. The TCR was taken from a donor aged 10 to 29 with latent tuberculosis or without tuberculosis infection. CDR3 sequence (DNA): TGCGCCAGCAGCTCGACAGGGGGGCCCTATGGCTACACCTTC. This sequence encodes CASSSTGGPYGYTF.